The sequence of this TCR beta chain was determined in a study of T cells expressing NK-cell markers (dated by TCRdb to 2018 to 2020). Looking at the study overall: TCR beta-chain repertoires were profiled in sorted CD3+CD56+NKG2C+, CD3+CD56+NKG2C- and CD3+CD56-NKG2C+ T-cell subsets from fewer than 10 donors. Libraries were sequenced as 2 x 150 bp reads on Illumina HiSeq 2000/2500, MiSeq or NextSeq. Among the eight sequenced donors, seven were HCMV-seropositive and one was HCMV-seronegative. All eight donors whose samples were sequenced were randomly selected healthy volunteers, three of them men and five women. The investigation overall reported the following: Whether the expanded NKG2C-expressing T cell clones were specific for HCMV antigens remained unclear. Those dominant clonotypes were again the most abundant among CD3+CD56-NKG2C+ cells in several donors, at about 25-60.1%. In a handful of donors, the dominant CD3+CD56+NKG2C+ clonotypes were found to rank among the top 10 CD8+ clonotypes and to make up 1.0-7.0% of CD8+ T cells.

The reads were generated on an Illumina HiSeq 2000. 5'RACE template switching, by which a universal primer site and unique molecular identifiers were added, was used to make TCR beta cDNA libraries. cDNA synthesis was primed from the TCR beta constant segment, followed by two successive PCR amplification steps. As for the authors' bioinformatics: MIGEC was used to demultiplex reads and group the reads by UMI, and MiTCR was used to assemble and quantify clonotypes. To exclude erroneous sequences, only TCR cDNA sequences supported by at least two reads were retained. Downstream repertoire analysis used the tcR package, and clonotypes were matched across fractions by CDR3 nucleotide sequence plus V segment. VDJmatch was used to annotate antigen specificity against VDJdb, with one amino acid substitution allowed in CDR3. Through TCRdb reprocessing, the reads give one entry per CDR3 protein sequence; DNA is omitted. The V and J calls shown here were made by TCRdb, not taken from the authors' results. The data table for this sample lists about 150,000 distinct CDR3 sequences. The leading ten clones occupy less than 40% of the sample.

From a lookup of the germline V gene (reference sequence), CDR1 and CDR2 are SEHNR and FQNEAQ. The CDR3 holds 14 amino acids from the cysteine to the phenylalanine. No DNA sequence is on record. Of note for this clonotype: Its antigen target is currently unknown.

A commercial ELISA kit detecting HCMV-specific IgG in serum was used to determine HCMV serostatus. Peripheral blood mononuclear cells were isolated from blood by Ficoll density gradient centrifugation. The V and J segments used are TRBV7-9 and TRBJ1-1. This clonotype was sampled from a woman in her forties or fifties in good health. Donor details come from another sample of the same person, matched by shared clones. The sequenced sample was blood T cells: a sorted CD56 or NKG2C T cell subset, CD4+ or CD8+ T cells, or bulk PBMC T cells (not recorded which). CDR3 sequence: CASSLSGIDTEAFF.